The subject of this entry is one T cell receptor beta chain. What it binds is unknown. The data are from a study of cytomegalovirus exposure and HLA in healthy donors. Notes on the study in general: It was found in a later analysis that first-cohort TCR clusters tended to co-occur in the 120 validation repertoires.

Germline V lookup: CDR1 SNHLY, CDR2 FYNNEI. This CDR3 region has 15 residues. V trimming: 5 bases; J trimming: 1 base; junction bases outside the gene matches: 6. Only in-frame clones appear in the TCRdb table, and some are missing; sequencing was by immunoSEQ multiplex PCR. The sample holds about 130,000 clones, around 92% seen once. The sample was PBMCs. The TCR originated in a man aged 30 to 45 in good health and CMV-seronegative. The chain recombines TRBV2 with TRBJ1-2; 8 nucleotides agree with TRBD1. CDR3 in amino acids: CASSRQGAINYGYTF. The CDR3 bases are TGTGCCAGCAGTAGGCAGGGGGCAATTAACTATGGCTACACCTTC.